Presented here are 6 T cell receptor beta chains from one specimen sequenced in a study of T cell repertoires in cytomegalovirus infection. TCRdb re-derived calls from the reads in MiXCR, one entry per CDR3 protein. The sample has 650,000 to 900,000 distinct CDR3 sequences, almost 30% seen once. What these receptors recognize is not known. The source material was cultured CD8+ T cells from PBMCs, sampled from culture after CMV antigen stimulation. The receptor source for this set is a human donor in good health (CMV status not recorded). Some clones in this sample may be carry-over from other donors' samples.

This clonotype showed up just a few times. The chain's CDR3 is CASRVAYNEQFF. Written as DNA, the CDR3 is TGTGCCAGCAGGGTTGCCTACAATGAGCAGTTCTTC. This chain links TRBV11-2 with TRBJ2-1; D call uncertain. The CDR3 sequence is 12 residues long. Germline CDR1 is SGHAT and CDR2 is FQNNGV. V was shortened by 6 bases and J by 2 bases, with 5 bases between the two germline ends.

This clonotype was seen a handful of times. At one of its ends the junction is not consistent with the germline gene, which may arise from a read error. This chain uses TRBV5-5 with TRBJ1-2; the D is unclear. This CDR3 is built from 10 residues. Per the germline V gene, CDR1 is SGHKS and CDR2 is YYEKEE (reference sequence). DNA for the CDR3: TGTGCCAGCAGCTCGCGGGCGGCGAGCTTC. Translated: CASSSRAASF.

This clonotype was seen more than once but under ten times. J is TRBJ1-1 and V is TRBV6-1; D unresolved. The CDR3 contains 15 residues. CDR1 is MNHNS and CDR2 is SASEGT in the germline V gene. The V end was cut by 5 bases, the J end by 0 bases, with 13 bases between. DNA of the CDR3: TGTGCCAGCAGTCTCAAAGGCAGTTTGAACACTGAAGCTTTCTTT. Translating gives CASSLKGSLNTEAFF.

Many counts were recorded for this clonotype. The chain is built from TRBV7-2 and TRBJ2-7, with a tentative D call TRBD2 (5 bases). The CDR3 has 14 residues. V was cut by 5 bases and J by 1 base, with 12 bases left in between. CDR1 and CDR2 from the germline V gene are SGHTA and FQGNSA. The CDR3 here is CASSRPGLSYEQYF. The CDR3 DNA sequence: TGTGCCAGCAGCCGTCCGGGATTGTCCTACGAGCAGTACTTC. Supplemented by reference TRBV7-2 and TRBJ2-7, the full variable domain reads GAGVSQSPSNKVTEKGKDVELRCDPISGHTALYWYRQSLGQGLEFLIYFQGNSAPDKSGLPSDRFSAERTGGSVSTLTIQRTQQEDSAVYLCASSRPGLSYEQYFGPGTRLTVT.

The rearrangement uses TRBV7-8 and TRBJ1-3, with 9 positions matching TRBD1. CDR1 is SGHVS, CDR2 FQNEAQ, per germline. The CDR3 has 17 residues. J gave up 2 bases and V 5 bases, and 10 bases lay outside the gene matches. CDR3 DNA: TGTGCCAGCAGCCGAGAAGTCACAGGGGGCACTGGAAACACCATATATTTT. Its protein is CASSREVTGGTGNTIYF.

The J gene is TRBJ2-1, the V gene TRBV11-2; 13 positions match TRBD2. Germline CDR1 is SGHAT and CDR2 is FQNNGV. Unmatched junction bases numbered 7, after V lost 7 bases and J lost 7 bases. The CDR3 totals 15 residues. CDR3 DNA sequence: TGTGCCAGCATCGTTACTAGCGGGGGGGCTAATGAGCAGTTCTTC. Protein product: CASIVTSGGANEQFF.